These 9 T cell receptor beta chains share one sample of origin, sequenced in a study of CD8 T cells in Susac syndrome. Random-hexamer reverse transcription was applied to roughly 0.5 to 1 ug RNA. MiXCR, run by TCRdb on the immunoSEQ multiplex PCR reads, gives a single entry per CDR3 protein. The sample has 120,000 or so distinct CDR3 sequences, about 95% seen once. The material sequenced was CD8+ T cells from PBMCs. These receptors were collected from a human donor with Susac syndrome.

This clonotype was counted once. The chain has TRBV4-1 and TRBJ2-4; D is perhaps TRBD1 (6 bases). CDR1 is MGHRA, CDR2 YSYEKL, per germline. Trimming removed 5 bases from V and 4 bases from J, with 21 bases in between. The CDR3 spans 17 residues. The CDR3 coding sequence is TGCGCCAGCAGCACTGATCAGAGTGGGGGCTTGAAAAACATTCAGTACTTC. It encodes CASSTDQSGGLKNIQYF.

The chain links TRBV9 to TRBJ2-3; 11 nucleotides align to TRBD1. CDR1 and CDR2 from the germline V gene are SGDLS and YYNGEE. The CDR3 runs to 15 residues. The ends lost 3 bases at V and 6 bases at J; junction bases unmatched: 6. The CDR3 here is CASSGRDRGGDTQYF. The CDR3 DNA reads TGTGCCAGCAGCGGCCGGGACAGGGGGGGGGATACGCAGTATTTT.

The rearrangement joins TRBV3-1 to TRBJ2-7; the D is unclear. Germline CDR1 LGHDT, CDR2 YNNKEL (reference sequence). This CDR3 is built from 14 residues. V gave up 4 bases and J gave up 10 bases, with 20 bases separating them. CDR3 sequence: CASSLPSETRNQYF. The CDR3 DNA reads as TGTGCCAGCAGCCTTCCCTCCGAGACACGGAATCAGTACTTC.

V is TRBV20-1 and J is TRBJ1-2, with a tentative D call TRBD1 (5 bases). The CDR3 is 11 residues long. CDR1 is DFQATT and CDR2 is SNEGSKA in the germline V gene (reference sequence). The V end was cut by 5 bases, the J end by 3 bases, with 7 bases between. CDR3 coding DNA: TGCAGTGCTGGGACTGACTATGGCTACACCTTC. This codes for CSAGTDYGYTF.

This clonotype appeared once. The chain uses TRBV12-5 and TRBJ1-1; D is undetermined. CDR1 is LGHNT, CDR2 FRNRAP, per germline. This CDR3 region has 12 residues. The V and J ends lost 1 base and 7 bases respectively, with 7 bases between them. CDR3 DNA sequence: TGTGCTAGTGGTTTGGGCACCATTGAAGCTTTCTTT. Encoded protein: CASGLGTIEAFF.

This sequence joins TRBV4-1 and TRBJ1-1; no reliable D call. Germline V CDR1 and CDR2: MGHRA, YSYEKL. CDR3 length: 14 residues. The V gene lost 8 bases and the J gene lost 1 base, with 14 bases spanning the gap. The CDR3 reads CASAASLGNTEAFF. The CDR3 coding sequence is TGCGCCAGCGCAGCCAGTCTAGGGAACACTGAAGCTTTCTTT.

The V gene is TRBV27, the J gene TRBJ1-1, with D perhaps TRBD1 (5 bases). Between the trimmed V and J ends, which lost 7 bases and 10 bases, there was a span of 28 bases. Germline CDR1 and CDR2: MNHEY and SMNVEV (reference sequence). This CDR3 region has 16 residues. The CDR3 region is CASILGDYDGWVGAFF. The CDR3, as DNA: TGTGCCAGCATCTTAGGGGACTACGACGGGTGGGTTGGAGCTTTCTTT.

This clonotype was seen once. The chain links TRBV29-1 to TRBJ1-1, with D unresolved. The CDR3 runs to 8 residues. V was trimmed by 6 bases and J by 10 bases, leaving 6 bases between them. Germline V lookup: CDR1 SQVTM, CDR2 ANQGSEA. The CDR3 sequence is CSVEGAFF. CDR3 nucleotides: TGCAGCGTCGAGGGAGCTTTCTTT. The full variable domain, with the rest looked up from reference TRBV29-1 and TRBJ1-1, is SAVISQKPSRDICQRGTSLTIQCQVDSQVTMMFWYRQQPGQSLTLIATANQGSEATYESGFVIDKFPISRPNLTFSTLTVSNMSPEDSSIYLCSVEGAFFGQGTRLTVV.

V usage is TRBV29-1 and J usage is TRBJ2-2; 7 bases map to TRBD2. The CDR3 contains 12 residues. Losses at the gene ends were 7 bases for V and 8 bases for J; bases not matched to a gene: 7. The V gene's germline CDR1 is SQVTM and CDR2 ANQGSEA. CDR3 coding DNA: TGCAGCGCGACTAGCCCGCGGGGGGAGCTGTTTTTT. It yields the protein CSATSPRGELFF.